A selection of T cell receptor beta chains follows, all from one sample in a study of OX40 agonist ivuxolimab in advanced cancers. Some clones are missing from TCRdb's copy, which holds only in-frame ones; the method was immunoSEQ multiplex PCR. The sample lists 45,000 to 65,000 clones; approximately 88% were seen once. This material consisted of CD4+ or CD8+ T cells sorted from blood, taken in a trial of the OX40 agonist ivuxolimab. These receptors originate from an adult with an advanced solid tumor such as melanoma, head and neck, liver or kidney cancer. Each CDR3 is given with its conserved first and last residue. A D gene is named only where the DNA matches it firmly. Clone size is not always given. Where it is, it says once, few, many or a class for expanded clones.

J gene | V gene | clone size | D gene | CDR3 protein | CDR3 DNA
TRBJ2-3 | TRBV5-6 | - | TRBD2 | CASSLVSSGGTDTQYF | TGTGCCAGCAGCTTGGTGTCCAGCGGGGGCACAGATACGCAGTATTTT
TRBJ2-1 | TRBV7-2 | - | TRBD2 | CASNKGVAGAGEQFF | TGTGCCAGCAACAAAGGGGTAGCGGGAGCGGGTGAGCAGTTCTTC
TRBJ2-3 | TRBV2 | - | TRBD1 | CASRPGQGRADTQYF | TGTGCCAGCAGACCCGGACAGGGTAGGGCAGATACGCAGTATTTT
TRBJ2-5 | TRBV29-1 | - | - | CSVAMTPGGETQYF | TGCAGCGTGGCCATGACACCCGGAGGGGAGACCCAGTACTTC
TRBJ1-5 | TRBV2 | - | - | CASSPARELGQPQHF | TGTGCCAGCAGTCCCGCCAGGGAGTTAGGCCAGCCCCAGCATTTT
TRBJ1-2 | TRBV6-5 | - | - | CASKGGNYGYTF | TGTGCCAGCAAGGGGGGAAACTATGGCTACACCTTC
TRBJ2-1 | TRBV5-1 | - | TRBD2 | CASSLEVASGTLAYNEQFF | TGCGCCAGCAGCTTGGAGGTGGCTAGCGGGACGTTGGCGTACAATGAGCAGTTCTTC
TRBJ2-1 | TRBV6-1 | - | - | CASSLEGQPYNEQFF | TGTGCCAGCAGCCTAGAGGGGCAGCCCTACAATGAGCAGTTCTTC
TRBJ2-7 | TRBV6-6 | - | - | CASSPQAYEQYF | TGTGCCAGCAGTCCACAGGCCTACGAGCAGTACTTC
TRBJ1-4 | TRBV2 | - | TRBD1 | CASSRPPGGWDEKLFF | TGTGCCAGCAGCCGGCCCCCAGGGGGCTGGGATGAAAAACTGTTTTTT
TRBJ2-2 | TRBV19 | few | - | CATTDSNTGELFF | TGTGCCACCACGGACTCTAACACCGGGGAGCTGTTTTTT
TRBJ1-2 | TRBV6-1 | - | - | CASSLRGREEYGYTF | TGTGCCAGCAGCCTGAGAGGTAGGGAGGAATATGGCTACACCTTC
TRBJ2-1 | TRBV11-2 | - | - | CASSLVWPTKDEQFF | TGTGCCAGCAGCTTAGTGTGGCCGACCAAGGATGAGCAGTTCTTC
TRBJ2-2 | TRBV28 | - | TRBD2 | CASSPRTSGNTGELFF | TGTGCCAGCAGTCCCCGGACTAGCGGGAACACCGGGGAGCTGTTTTTT
TRBJ2-7 | TRBV6-5 | - | - | CASEPGPWAYEQYF | TGTGCCAGCGAACCGGGGCCATGGGCCTACGAGCAGTACTTC